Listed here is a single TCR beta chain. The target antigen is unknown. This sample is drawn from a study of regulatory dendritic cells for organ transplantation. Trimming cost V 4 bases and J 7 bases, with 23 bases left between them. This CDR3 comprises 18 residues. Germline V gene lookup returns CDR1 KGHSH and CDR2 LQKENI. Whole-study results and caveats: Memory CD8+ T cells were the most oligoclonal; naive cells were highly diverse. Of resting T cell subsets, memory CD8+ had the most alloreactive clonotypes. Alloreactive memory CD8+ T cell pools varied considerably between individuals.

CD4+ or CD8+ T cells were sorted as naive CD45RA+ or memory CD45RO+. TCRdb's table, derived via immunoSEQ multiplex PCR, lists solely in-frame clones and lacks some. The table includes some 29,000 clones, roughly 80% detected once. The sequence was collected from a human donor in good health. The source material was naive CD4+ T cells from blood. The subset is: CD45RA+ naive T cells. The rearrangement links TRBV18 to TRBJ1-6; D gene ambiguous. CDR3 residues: CASSLMSVEGSFNSPLHF. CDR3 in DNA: TGTGCCAGCTCACTTATGAGCGTCGAGGGCTCATTCAATTCACCCCTCCACTTT.